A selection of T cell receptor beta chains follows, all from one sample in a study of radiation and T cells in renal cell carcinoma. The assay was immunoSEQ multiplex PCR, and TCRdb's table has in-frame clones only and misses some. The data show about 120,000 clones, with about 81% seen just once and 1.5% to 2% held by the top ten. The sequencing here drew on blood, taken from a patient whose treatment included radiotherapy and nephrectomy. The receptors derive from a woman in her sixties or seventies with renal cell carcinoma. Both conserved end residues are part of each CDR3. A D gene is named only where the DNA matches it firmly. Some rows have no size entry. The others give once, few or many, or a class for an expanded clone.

cdr3_nt: TGTGCCAGCACCAGAATCGGACAGGGGGGGACCCAGTACTTC
cdr3_aa: CASTRIGQGGTQYF
v_call: TRBV6-5
j_call: TRBJ2-5
clone_size: NA
d_call: TRBD1

cdr3_nt: TGTGCCAGCAGCTTAGGATCGGGGCAGCAGTACTTC
cdr3_aa: CASSLGSGQQYF
v_call: TRBV7-3
j_call: TRBJ2-7
clone_size: NA
d_call: NA

cdr3_nt: TGTGCCAGCAGCCCCGTAGGGATCGGGGAGACCCAGTACTTC
cdr3_aa: CASSPVGIGETQYF
v_call: TRBV7-3
j_call: TRBJ2-5
clone_size: NA
d_call: NA

cdr3_nt: TGTGCCAGCAGACAACCACCGGGACAGGGGATCGGCGAGCAGTACTTC
cdr3_aa: CASRQPPGQGIGEQYF
v_call: TRBV2
j_call: TRBJ2-7
clone_size: NA
d_call: TRBD1

cdr3_nt: TGTGCCAGCAGGGGGGTAGGGGGCTACACCTTC
cdr3_aa: CASRGVGGYTF
v_call: TRBV2
j_call: TRBJ1-2
clone_size: NA
d_call: NA

cdr3_nt: TGTGCCAGCAGCCATCGACAGGGGGCGGGGACTGAAGCTTTCTTT
cdr3_aa: CASSHRQGAGTEAFF
v_call: TRBV7-9
j_call: TRBJ1-1
clone_size: NA
d_call: TRBD1

cdr3_nt: TGTGCCAGCAGTGCAGGGGGCGTAGGGAATGAGCAGTTCTTC
cdr3_aa: CASSAGGVGNEQFF
v_call: TRBV6-4
j_call: TRBJ2-1
clone_size: few
d_call: TRBD1

cdr3_nt: TGTGCCACTACAGGGGACTATGGCTACACCTTC
cdr3_aa: CATTGDYGYTF
v_call: TRBV6-1
j_call: TRBJ1-2
clone_size: NA
d_call: TRBD1

cdr3_nt: TGTGCCAGCGGTAGCGGGAGGGACCGCCTGAACACTGAAGCTTTCTTT
cdr3_aa: CASGSGRDRLNTEAFF
v_call: TRBV2
j_call: TRBJ1-1
clone_size: NA
d_call: NA

cdr3_nt: TGTGCCACCCTTATGGGGGAAGATCAGCCCCAGCATTTT
cdr3_aa: CATLMGEDQPQHF
v_call: TRBV19
j_call: TRBJ1-5
clone_size: NA
d_call: NA

cdr3_nt: TGTGCCAGCAGCTTGTTCGGGGAAGCTTTCTTT
cdr3_aa: CASSLFGEAFF
v_call: TRBV5-4
j_call: TRBJ1-1
clone_size: NA
d_call: NA

cdr3_nt: TGCGCCAGCAGCTGGACAGGGGACACTGAAGCTTTCTTT
cdr3_aa: CASSWTGDTEAFF
v_call: TRBV5-1
j_call: TRBJ1-1
clone_size: NA
d_call: TRBD1

cdr3_nt: TGTGCCTCCTCCGGGACAGGGGTTAATGAGCAGTTCTTC
cdr3_aa: CASSGTGVNEQFF
v_call: TRBV10-3
j_call: TRBJ2-1
clone_size: NA
d_call: TRBD1

cdr3_nt: TGTGCCAGCAGCTTATCCCCCCCGGGCTCCCACGAGCAGTACTTC
cdr3_aa: CASSLSPPGSHEQYF
v_call: TRBV7-6
j_call: TRBJ2-7
clone_size: NA
d_call: NA

cdr3_nt: TGTGCCACCAGCAGAGATAGGGGCGGGGGGACCAATGAGCAGTTCTTC
cdr3_aa: CATSRDRGGGTNEQFF
v_call: TRBV15
j_call: TRBJ2-1
clone_size: many
d_call: TRBD2

cdr3_nt: TGTGCCAGCAGCTTTGGGAGCAGCTCCTACGAGCAGTACTTC
cdr3_aa: CASSFGSSSYEQYF
v_call: TRBV7-6
j_call: TRBJ2-7
clone_size: NA
d_call: NA

cdr3_nt: TGTGCCAGCAGTGGCCTAGCGGGGACCCCCTACAATGAGCAGTTCTTC
cdr3_aa: CASSGLAGTPYNEQFF
v_call: TRBV25-1
j_call: TRBJ2-1
clone_size: NA
d_call: TRBD2

cdr3_nt: TGTGCCAGCAGTGGTTACACTGAAGCTTTCTTT
cdr3_aa: CASSGYTEAFF
v_call: TRBV28
j_call: TRBJ1-1
clone_size: NA
d_call: NA

cdr3_nt: TGCAGCGTTGACGACCTGGGGGCAGGGAGACGGGCTGAAGCTTTCTTT
cdr3_aa: CSVDDLGAGRRAEAFF
v_call: TRBV29-1
j_call: TRBJ1-1
clone_size: few
d_call: NA

cdr3_nt: TGTGCCAGCAGACGAGGACTGACACTCTCCTACGAGCAGTACTTC
cdr3_aa: CASRRGLTLSYEQYF
v_call: TRBV7-2
j_call: TRBJ2-7
clone_size: NA
d_call: NA

cdr3_nt: TGTGCCAGCAGCCAGCCCGGGACGGGACCCTACGAGCAGTACTTC
cdr3_aa: CASSQPGTGPYEQYF
v_call: TRBV7-6
j_call: TRBJ2-7
clone_size: NA
d_call: NA

cdr3_nt: TGTGCCAGTAGTATAGTCGCCTTACACAATGAGCAGTTCTTC
cdr3_aa: CASSIVALHNEQFF
v_call: TRBV19
j_call: TRBJ2-1
clone_size: NA
d_call: NA

cdr3_nt: TGTGCCAGCAGTGAAGGTTGGGCGAAACTGTTTTTT
cdr3_aa: CASSEGWAKLFF
v_call: TRBV6-1
j_call: TRBJ1-4
clone_size: NA
d_call: NA

cdr3_nt: TGTGCCAGCAGCCAAACATTGTACGAGCAGTACTTC
cdr3_aa: CASSQTLYEQYF
v_call: TRBV5-5
j_call: TRBJ2-7
clone_size: once
d_call: NA

cdr3_nt: TGTGCCAGCAGTTACTCGACGACGCGAGGCTACACCTTC
cdr3_aa: CASSYSTTRGYTF
v_call: TRBV6-5
j_call: TRBJ1-2
clone_size: NA
d_call: NA

cdr3_nt: TGCGCCAGCAGCCCTTCCCCCAGGGGGCTAGGGTATGGCTACACCTTC
cdr3_aa: CASSPSPRGLGYGYTF
v_call: TRBV5-1
j_call: TRBJ1-2
clone_size: NA
d_call: TRBD1

cdr3_nt: TGTGCCAGCAGTCCGGGACTCCCCGTAAACATTCAGTACTTC
cdr3_aa: CASSPGLPVNIQYF
v_call: TRBV7-2
j_call: TRBJ2-4
clone_size: NA
d_call: NA

cdr3_nt: TGTGCCAGCAGTTACAAACAGGGGCCGGATGGTACTGAAGCTTTCTTT
cdr3_aa: CASSYKQGPDGTEAFF
v_call: TRBV7-3
j_call: TRBJ1-1
clone_size: few
d_call: TRBD1

cdr3_nt: TGTGCCTGGAACCCGGCGGACGCGAACACCGGGGAGCTGTTTTTT
cdr3_aa: CAWNPADANTGELFF
v_call: TRBV30
j_call: TRBJ2-2
clone_size: NA
d_call: NA

cdr3_nt: TGTGCCAGTATGAGGGCTGAAAAACTGTTTTTT
cdr3_aa: CASMRAEKLFF
v_call: TRBV19
j_call: TRBJ1-4
clone_size: NA
d_call: NA

cdr3_nt: TGTGCCAGCAGCCTCCTCGCAACTAATGAAAAACTGTTTTTT
cdr3_aa: CASSLLATNEKLFF
v_call: TRBV5-5
j_call: TRBJ1-4
clone_size: NA
d_call: NA

cdr3_nt: TGTGCCAGTAGTATAGACTCAGGTTATCCCTACGAGCAGTACTTC
cdr3_aa: CASSIDSGYPYEQYF
v_call: TRBV19
j_call: TRBJ2-7
clone_size: NA
d_call: NA

cdr3_nt: TGTGCCAGTAGTATACAGGGTCTTTACGAGCAGTACTTC
cdr3_aa: CASSIQGLYEQYF
v_call: TRBV19
j_call: TRBJ2-7
clone_size: once
d_call: NA

cdr3_nt: TGTGCCAGCAGTGATTCCTACTACAATGAGCAGTTCTTC
cdr3_aa: CASSDSYYNEQFF
v_call: TRBV25-1
j_call: TRBJ2-1
clone_size: NA
d_call: NA

cdr3_nt: TGTGCCAGCAGTTCCATCCGTCTAGCGTTGTACCAAGAGACCCAGTACTTC
cdr3_aa: CASSSIRLALYQETQYF
v_call: TRBV28
j_call: TRBJ2-5
clone_size: NA
d_call: NA

cdr3_nt: TGTGCCAGCAGTGGAAGGGTGGATAATGAAAAACTGTTTTTT
cdr3_aa: CASSGRVDNEKLFF
v_call: TRBV2
j_call: TRBJ1-4
clone_size: once
d_call: NA

cdr3_nt: TGTGCCAGCAGCTTAGTGGATCTAGCGGGAGAGGGCTCAGATACGCAGTATTTT
cdr3_aa: CASSLVDLAGEGSDTQYF
v_call: TRBV7-6
j_call: TRBJ2-3
clone_size: NA
d_call: TRBD2

cdr3_nt: TGTGCCAGCAGTTACGGCGGATTGAACACTGAAGCTTTCTTT
cdr3_aa: CASSYGGLNTEAFF
v_call: TRBV6-5
j_call: TRBJ1-1
clone_size: NA
d_call: NA

cdr3_nt: TGCGCCAGCAGCCAGACAGGTAGCAATCAGCCCCAGCATTTT
cdr3_aa: CASSQTGSNQPQHF
v_call: TRBV5-1
j_call: TRBJ1-5
clone_size: once
d_call: NA

cdr3_nt: TGTGCCAGCAGCTTGGTGTCAGGGGATGGCTACACCTTC
cdr3_aa: CASSLVSGDGYTF
v_call: TRBV5-4
j_call: TRBJ1-2
clone_size: NA
d_call: NA

cdr3_nt: TGTGCCAGCAGCAAGGACAGGGGGTCAAACTATGGCTACACCTTC
cdr3_aa: CASSKDRGSNYGYTF
v_call: TRBV21-1
j_call: TRBJ1-2
clone_size: NA
d_call: NA

cdr3_nt: TGTGCCAGCAGCCGGGGGGGTGGCTACACCTTC
cdr3_aa: CASSRGGGYTF
v_call: TRBV2
j_call: TRBJ1-2
clone_size: once
d_call: NA

cdr3_nt: TGTGCCACCAGCAGAGATTGGGATCAGCCCCAGCATTTT
cdr3_aa: CATSRDWDQPQHF
v_call: TRBV15
j_call: TRBJ1-5
clone_size: NA
d_call: NA

cdr3_nt: TGTGCCAGCAGTCCAGGGACTGCAGGTTCGACTAGCGGGAGGGCAAAGTTCTTC
cdr3_aa: CASSPGTAGSTSGRAKFF
v_call: TRBV5-4
j_call: TRBJ2-1
clone_size: NA
d_call: TRBD2

cdr3_nt: TGTGCCAGCAGTTTAGGGCCTGACCGGTCCATTCAGTACTTC
cdr3_aa: CASSLGPDRSIQYF
v_call: TRBV28
j_call: TRBJ2-4
clone_size: NA
d_call: NA

cdr3_nt: TGTGCCAGCAGCCAAACATCTCAACGGGGCTATGGCTACACCTTC
cdr3_aa: CASSQTSQRGYGYTF
v_call: TRBV14
j_call: TRBJ1-2
clone_size: NA
d_call: NA

cdr3_nt: TGTGCCATCACCCCTGGTGGGGGGGCGAAGATAAACTATGGCTACACCTTC
cdr3_aa: CAITPGGGAKINYGYTF
v_call: TRBV10-3
j_call: TRBJ1-2
clone_size: NA
d_call: NA

cdr3_nt: TGTGCCATCAGCCGAGGACTAGCGGGCACAGATACGCAGTATTTT
cdr3_aa: CAISRGLAGTDTQYF
v_call: TRBV10-3
j_call: TRBJ2-3
clone_size: NA
d_call: TRBD2

cdr3_nt: TGTGCCAGCAGCGTGGGACAGATTAGCAATCAGCCCCAGCATTTT
cdr3_aa: CASSVGQISNQPQHF
v_call: TRBV5-8
j_call: TRBJ1-5
clone_size: NA
d_call: TRBD1

cdr3_nt: TGTGCCAGCAGTTTAGAGGGCTATGGCTACACCTTC
cdr3_aa: CASSLEGYGYTF
v_call: TRBV28
j_call: TRBJ1-2
clone_size: NA
d_call: NA

cdr3_nt: TGTGCCAGCAGCTCCGGACTAGCCCAGCAGTTCTTC
cdr3_aa: CASSSGLAQQFF
v_call: TRBV7-6
j_call: TRBJ2-1
clone_size: NA
d_call: TRBD2

cdr3_nt: TGCGCCAGCAGCCCGGACACAGGGGTAAGGGAGCAGTACTTC
cdr3_aa: CASSPDTGVREQYF
v_call: TRBV5-1
j_call: TRBJ2-7
clone_size: NA
d_call: TRBD1

cdr3_nt: TGTGCCAGCAGTGTATACAGTGACAATGAGCAGTTCTTC
cdr3_aa: CASSVYSDNEQFF
v_call: TRBV6-1
j_call: TRBJ2-1
clone_size: NA
d_call: NA

cdr3_nt: TGTGCCAGCAGTTTTCTGGGGCAGGGGAGCTCTGGGGCCAACGTCCTGACTTTC
cdr3_aa: CASSFLGQGSSGANVLTF
v_call: TRBV28
j_call: TRBJ2-6
clone_size: NA
d_call: NA

cdr3_nt: TGCGCCAGCAGCCACCCGGACAGGGAAGGTCAGCCCCAGCATTTT
cdr3_aa: CASSHPDREGQPQHF
v_call: TRBV4-1
j_call: TRBJ1-5
clone_size: few
d_call: TRBD1

cdr3_nt: TGTGCCAGCAGCTTAACGTTGGGGTACGAGCAGTACTTC
cdr3_aa: CASSLTLGYEQYF
v_call: TRBV7-3
j_call: TRBJ2-7
clone_size: NA
d_call: NA

cdr3_nt: TGTGCCAGCAGCTTGGGGACGGCTGGAAACACCATATATTTT
cdr3_aa: CASSLGTAGNTIYF
v_call: TRBV11-2
j_call: TRBJ1-3
clone_size: NA
d_call: NA

cdr3_nt: TGTGCCAGTGGAACACTTGACAGGGTGTGGCAGTTCTTC
cdr3_aa: CASGTLDRVWQFF
v_call: TRBV19
j_call: TRBJ2-1
clone_size: NA
d_call: TRBD1

cdr3_nt: TGTGCCAGCAGTGAAGCCGGTGCGGGAGGGGGCGAGCAGTACTTC
cdr3_aa: CASSEAGAGGGEQYF
v_call: TRBV6-1
j_call: TRBJ2-7
clone_size: NA
d_call: TRBD2

cdr3_nt: TGCAGCGTCGGACAGACGAACACTGAAGCTTTCTTT
cdr3_aa: CSVGQTNTEAFF
v_call: TRBV29-1
j_call: TRBJ1-1
clone_size: NA
d_call: NA